This T cell receptor beta chain was observed in a study of CXCR3-negative and CXCR3-positive naive CD8 T cells. Study results and limitations: TRBV-TRBJ usage was similar across naive CXCR3 subsets but distinct in memory cells. When CXCR3-positive naive cells were set against CXCR3-negative naive cells, the former had more hydrophobic TRB CDR3s. Both naive subsets showed comparably high diversity, and memory CD8+ cells showed much lower diversity.

In triplicate, each CD8+ T cell subset was sorted at a few hundred thousand cells per replicate. Naive CD8+ T cells were CD45RO-CCR7+CD27+CD95-. This CDR3 has 15 residues. The germline CDR1 and CDR2 sequences are MNHEY and SMNVEV (reference sequence). As regards this clonotype: Its cognate antigen is unknown.

TRB cDNA was prepared as libraries by UMI-labeled 5' RACE. TCRdb re-called the 5' RACE reads; every CDR3 protein appears as one record, without DNA. Its clone listing holds about 98,000 distinct CDR3 sequences. The sequence was obtained from a human donor in good health. Some clones in this sample may be carry-over from other donors' samples. The sequencing input was naive CXCR3+ CD8+ T cells from blood. Subset of the sample: CD45RO-CCR7+CD27+CD95- naive CD8+ T cells expressing CXCR3 (TNR3+). The rearrangement joins TRBV27 to TRBJ2-3; no DNA is available, so the TRBD1 call from TCRdb remains unchecked. The CDR3 region is CASRTGTHAADTQYF.